Below are 30 T cell receptor beta chains sequenced from a single sample in a study of blood T cell repertoires in COVID-19. Only in-frame clones appear in the TCRdb table, and some are missing; sequencing was by immunoSEQ multiplex PCR. The sample has about 260,000 clones, 75% to 90% seen once. The source material was peripheral blood. These receptors originate from a man in his sixties who had recovered from COVID-19.

The rearrangement uses TRBV14 and TRBJ1-5; D not certain. The CDR3 has 13 residues. The germline V and J ends were trimmed by 0 bases and 6 bases, with 6 bases remaining between them. Germline CDR1 is SGHDN and CDR2 is FVKESK. The CDR3 DNA sequence: TGTGCCAGCAGCCAAGATAGAGGTCAGCCCCAGCATTTT. It codes for CASSQDRGQPQHF. The full variable domain, rest sourced from reference TRBV14 and TRBJ1-5, is EAGVTQFPSHSVIEKGQTVTLRCDPISGHDNLYWYRRVMGKEIKFLLHFVKESKQDESGMPNNRFLAERTGGTYSTLKVQPAELEDSGVYFCASSQDRGQPQHFGDGTRLSIL.

This chain joins TRBV5-5 and TRBJ1-2; D perhaps matches TRBD1 (6 bases). Trimming removed 2 bases from V and 0 bases from J, with 8 bases in between. The CDR3 extends over 14 amino acids. In germline, CDR1 is SGHKS, CDR2 YYEKEE (reference sequence). CDR3 sequence reads: CASSFNRANYGYTF. The CDR3 DNA sequence: TGTGCCAGCAGCTTTAACAGGGCTAACTATGGCTACACCTTC.

The chain has TRBV30 and TRBJ1-2, with TRBD1 as a possible D gene (5 bases). The CDR3 covers 14 residues. The germline CDR1 and CDR2 sequences are GTSNPN and SVGIG (reference sequence). Trimming took off 5 bases at V and 5 bases at J, with 18 bases between the two ends. The DNA of the CDR3 is TGTGCCTGGGGGGGGAGGGCGGCACAATATGGCTACACCTTC. It is translated as CAWGGRAAQYGYTF.

This rearrangement joins TRBV6-5 to TRBJ2-3, with D perhaps matching TRBD1 (7 bases). The germline CDR1 and CDR2 sequences are MNHEY and SVGAGI. The CDR3 sequence is 14 residues long. V lost 9 bases and J 2 bases, leaving 15 bases between the germline ends. CDR3 coding DNA: TGTGCCAGTGCGGGACAGCTAGACACAGATACGCAGTATTTT. Its protein product is CASAGQLDTDTQYF.

V and J are TRBV27 and TRBJ2-1, with a tentative D call TRBD2 (7 bases). The CDR3 sequence is 14 residues long. Deletions cut 5 bases from V and 15 bases from J, with 23 bases between. Germline CDR1 reads MNHEY; CDR2 reads SMNVEV (reference sequence). CDR3: CASSHSPRGAGGFF. As DNA, the CDR3 is TGTGCCAGCAGTCACTCCCCACGGGGGGCCGGGGGGTTCTTC.

The chain recombines TRBV5-1 with TRBJ1-1; 9 positions match TRBD1. The CDR3 consists of 16 residues. CDR1 is SGHRS and CDR2 is YFSETQ in the germline V gene. V gave up 0 bases and J gave up 4 bases; unmatched junction bases: 7. CDR3 in amino acids: CASSLGTGAPGTEAFF. CDR3 nucleotide sequence: TGCGCCAGCAGCTTGGGGACAGGGGCCCCGGGCACTGAAGCTTTCTTT.

The CDR3 loop reads CASSRTGGGTDTQYF. As DNA, the CDR3 is TGTGCCAGCAGCCGGACAGGGGGCGGCACAGATACGCAGTATTTT. J is TRBJ2-3 and V is TRBV9, with 11 bases that match TRBD1. Germline V lookup: CDR1 SGDLS, CDR2 YYNGEE. The CDR3 is made up of 15 amino acids. V lost 4 bases and J lost 1; bases outside the gene matches: 2.

This clone was seen at least ten times. The chain has TRBV5-1 and TRBJ2-7; 11 bases fit TRBD2. With V trimmed by 2 bases and J by 4 bases, 5 bases remained unmatched. CDR3 size: 15 residues. The germline CDR1 and CDR2 sequences are SGHRS and YFSETQ. The DNA for the CDR3 is TGCGCCAGCAGCTTAACTAGCGGGAGTTATTACGAGCAGTACTTC. This codes for CASSLTSGSYYEQYF.

The J gene is TRBJ2-3, the V gene TRBV6-5, with TRBD1 as a possible D gene (7 bases). CDR3 size: 16 residues. The germline V and J ends were trimmed by 2 bases and 8 bases, with 20 bases remaining between them. Germline values: CDR1 MNHEY, CDR2 SVGAGI. CDR3 in DNA: TGTGCCAGCAGTTACGGGGGCAGGGGGGCGGTTGCTACGCAGTATTTT. This translates into CASSYGGRGAVATQYF.

The chain has TRBV5-6 and TRBJ1-5; the D is unclear. V was shortened by 2 bases and J by 9 bases, with 12 bases between the two germline ends. The CDR3 covers 13 residues. The germline CDR1 and CDR2 sequences are SGHDT and YYEEEE. DNA of the CDR3: TGTGCCAGCAGCTTAACAGCCCAAGGGCCCCAGCATTTT. Its translation is CASSLTAQGPQHF.

The V call is TRBV5-1, the J call TRBJ1-2; tentative D call: TRBD1 (5 bases). The CDR3 has 12 amino acids. Germline lookup yields CDR1 SGHRS and CDR2 YFSETQ. V was clipped by 4 bases and J by 8 bases, with 12 bases between them. The CDR3 DNA follows: TGCGCCAGCAGCAATTCGGCAGGGGGCTACACCTTC. This sequence encodes CASSNSAGGYTF.

V gene TRBV28 combines with J gene TRBJ1-6; the match to TRBD1 covers 10 bases. With V trimmed by 6 bases and J by 4 bases, 9 bases remained unmatched. Per germline, CDR1 MDHEN and CDR2 SYDVKM. The CDR3 totals 17 residues. The CDR3 loop reads CASRGGTGATYNSPLHF. The DNA for the CDR3 is TGTGCCAGCAGGGGAGGGACAGGGGCCACGTATAATTCACCCCTCCACTTT.

The chain uses TRBV9 and TRBJ2-5; TRBD1 matches 9 bases. The CDR3 runs 15 residues. Trimming took 4 bases from V and 4 from J; bases not matched to a gene: 8. Germline CDR1 and CDR2: SGDLS and YYNGEE. The CDR3: CASSIQGTGLETQYF. CDR3 DNA: TGTGCCAGCAGCATCCAGGGGACAGGGCTAGAGACCCAGTACTTC.

This chain links TRBV6-5 with TRBJ2-7; D remains ambiguous. Trimming removed 6 bases at V and 7 bases at J, with 10 bases between. Germline V gene lookup returns CDR1 MNHEY and CDR2 SVGAGI. CDR3 length: 11 residues. The DNA of the CDR3 is TGTGCCAGCAGGCAGGTAAAAGAGCAGTACTTC. Protein product: CASRQVKEQYF.

This sequence joins TRBV5-1 and TRBJ2-5; TRBD1 matches at 7 bases. From germline, CDR1 is SGHRS and CDR2 YFSETQ. Losses at the gene ends were 0 bases for V and 2 bases for J; bases not matched to a gene: 4. This CDR3 contains 15 residues. DNA of the CDR3: TGCGCCAGCAGCTTGGCCGGGGACAGACAAGAGACCCAGTACTTC. It yields the protein CASSLAGDRQETQYF.

J is TRBJ1-1 and V is TRBV27, with a weak D call TRBD1 (6 bases). V dropped 2 bases and J dropped 1 base, with 20 bases sitting between them. Germline V CDR1 and CDR2: MNHEY, SMNVEV (reference sequence). The CDR3 runs to 18 residues. The DNA of the CDR3 is TGTGCCAGCAGTTTAAGGGGGGGAGCAGGGATCAGGAACACTGAAGCTTTCTTT. It is translated as CASSLRGGAGIRNTEAFF.

V is TRBV11-3 and J is TRBJ2-1; the match to TRBD2 covers 14 bases. CDR1 SGHNT and CDR2 YENEEA come from the germline V gene. The CDR3 length is 17 residues. V lost 5 bases to trimming and J lost 9 bases; unmatched junction nucleotides: 12. Written as DNA, the CDR3 is TGTGCCAGCAGCCCCCGCGGGGGACTAGCGGGAGTTGTTGAGCAGTTCTTC. It is translated as CASSPRGGLAGVVEQFF.

The chain recombines TRBV7-2 with TRBJ2-2, with a weak D call TRBD1 (6 bases). The CDR3 is 15 amino acids. With 2 bases removed from V and 4 bases from J, the gap between germline ends came to 11 bases. The germline V gene encodes CDR1 SGHTA and CDR2 FQGNSA. The CDR3: CASSLPGQITGELFF. The CDR3 nucleotides read TGTGCCAGCAGCTTACCCGGACAGATCACCGGGGAGCTGTTTTTT.

V is TRBV2 and J is TRBJ1-2; no reliable D call. The ends were cut back, 0 bases at V and 5 bases at J, with 10 bases in the middle. This CDR3 has 14 amino acids. Per germline, CDR1 SNHLY and CDR2 FYNNEI. CDR3 sequence (DNA): TGTGCCAGCAGTGAAGCTCCAGTGACTTATGGCTACACCTTC. Translated: CASSEAPVTYGYTF.

V is TRBV5-1 and J is TRBJ2-3, with TRBD2 identical over 12 bases. V was clipped by 4 bases and J by 2 bases; unmatched bases: 5. Germline assignment: CDR1 SGHRS and CDR2 YFSETQ. This CDR3 contains 16 residues. The CDR3 DNA sequence: TGCGCCAGCAGCCCAAGGACTAGCGGGGTCACAGATACGCAGTATTTT. Its protein is CASSPRTSGVTDTQYF.

The V gene is TRBV7-9, the J gene TRBJ2-1, with a weak D call TRBD2 (7 bases). Germline V gene sequence: CDR1 SEHNR, CDR2 FQNEAQ (reference sequence). The CDR3 runs 14 residues. V shed 5 bases and J shed 7 bases, with 15 bases lying between them. The chain's CDR3 is CASSIRAGANEQFF. CDR3 nucleotide sequence: TGTGCCAGCAGCATACGGGCGGGGGCGAATGAGCAGTTCTTC.

The chain employs TRBV27 and TRBJ2-3, with D perhaps TRBD2 (7 bases). CDR3 length: 15 residues. Germline lookup yields CDR1 MNHEY and CDR2 SMNVEV (reference sequence). Trimming took off 2 bases at V and 2 bases at J, with 11 bases between the two ends. DNA of the CDR3: TGTGCCAGCAGTTTAACGGGGGGCTACACAGATACGCAGTATTTT. Amino acids: CASSLTGGYTDTQYF.

The V and J genes are TRBV2 and TRBJ1-1; D possibly corresponds to TRBD1 (5 bases). Germline-derived CDR1 and CDR2 are SNHLY and FYNNEI. The CDR3 length is 14 residues. V was shortened by 4 bases and J by 4 bases, with 13 bases between the two germline ends. CDR3 nucleotides: TGTGCCAGCAGTGGGGGCAGGGTGGTCACTGAAGCTTTCTTT. Translating it yields CASSGGRVVTEAFF.

The chain couples TRBV6-1 to TRBJ2-5; D is uncertain. The germline CDR1 and CDR2 sequences are MNHNS and SASEGT. CDR3 length: 15 residues. V lost 2 bases, J lost 4 bases, and 14 bases lay in between. Here the CDR3 reads CASSESGWVRETQYF. CDR3 in DNA: TGTGCCAGCAGTGAATCCGGGTGGGTGAGAGAGACCCAGTACTTC.

The genes are TRBV2 and TRBJ2-3; the match to TRBD2 covers 10 bases. V lost 6 bases to trimming and J lost 4 bases; unmatched junction nucleotides: 7. Per the germline V gene, CDR1 is SNHLY and CDR2 is FYNNEI. The CDR3 is made up of 15 amino acids. CDR3 sequence (DNA): TGTGCCAGCAGAGGACTAGCGGTGACGGCAGATACGCAGTATTTT. As protein: CASRGLAVTADTQYF.

The CDR3 DNA reads as TGTGCCAGCAGCTACGGACTAGCGGGGGTCCAAGAGACCCAGTACTTC. Protein: CASSYGLAGVQETQYF. The chain uses TRBV5-5 and TRBJ2-5; 13 positions agree with TRBD2. The CDR3 contains 16 residues. Germline V lookup: CDR1 SGHKS, CDR2 YYEKEE (reference sequence). The V segment lost 3 bases and the J segment 1 base; nucleotides outside the gene matches: 3.

The CDR3 sequence is CASSSGLNMGRFF. Written as DNA, the CDR3 is TGTGCCAGCAGCTCGGGACTCAACATGGGACGGTTCTTC. The J gene is TRBJ2-1, the V gene TRBV11-2; maybe TRBD2 (6 bases). The CDR3 length is 13 residues. Looked up from germline, CDR1 is SGHAT and CDR2 is FQNNGV. Trimming pared 4 bases from V and 15 bases from J, leaving 19 bases between.

This clone was found once. The rearrangement joins TRBV5-4 to TRBJ2-2, with TRBD2 identical over 9 bases. The junction had 7 bases not matched to a gene; V was cut back by 0 bases and J by 4 bases. Germline CDR1 is SGHNT and CDR2 is YYREEE (reference sequence). This CDR3 is 17 amino acids long. DNA of the CDR3: TGTGCCAGCAGCTTGGCCGAGCGGGGGGCTATCACCGGGGAGCTGTTTTTT. Translated: CASSLAERGAITGELFF. The full variable domain, completed using reference TRBV5-4 and TRBJ2-2, is ETGVTQSPTHLIKTRGQQVTLRCSSQSGHNTVSWYQQALGQGPQFIFQYYREEENGRGNFPPRFSGLQFPNYSSELNVNALELDDSALYLCASSLAERGAITGELFFGEGSRLTVL.

The V and J genes are TRBV7-8 and TRBJ1-3, with TRBD1 as a possible D gene (5 bases). V lost 5 bases and J lost 0, with 11 bases in between. CDR3 size: 15 residues. Per the germline V gene, CDR1 is SGHVS and CDR2 is FQNEAQ. CDR3 in DNA: TGTGCCAGCAGCCCCCAGGGCCGCTCTGGAAACACCATATATTTT. It specifies CASSPQGRSGNTIYF.

The chain couples TRBV7-6 to TRBJ1-2, with D tentatively TRBD1 (5 bases). Germline CDR1 and CDR2: SGHVS and FNYEAQ. The CDR3 is 16 residues long. Trimming cost V 1 base and J 2 bases, with 14 bases left between them. CDR3 coding DNA: TGTGCCAGCAGCTTAGTGTTTAGGGGCCAAAACTATGGCTACACCTTC. Protein: CASSLVFRGQNYGYTF.